Listed here are 3 T cell receptor beta chains from one sample, sequenced in a study of blood T cell repertoires in COVID-19. Some clones are missing from TCRdb's copy, which holds only in-frame ones; the method was immunoSEQ multiplex PCR. Of roughly 400,000 clones listed, under 90% were seen once; the top ten hold less than 2%. The sample taken for sequencing was PBMCs or T cells enriched from blood (not recorded which). The receptor set was obtained from a woman aged 30 to 39 who had recovered from COVID-19.

The rearrangement links TRBV19 to TRBJ2-7, with 13 nucleotides matching TRBD2. V gave up 3 bases and J gave up 3 bases; unmatched junction bases: 5. The length of the CDR3 is 16 residues. Germline V gives CDR1 LNHDA, CDR2 SQIVND (reference sequence). For the CDR3, the DNA is TGTGCCAGTAGTATTGGACTAGCGGGAGTAGGCTACGAGCAGTACTTC. As protein: CASSIGLAGVGYEQYF. The whole variable domain, filled in from reference TRBV19 and TRBJ2-7, reads DGGITQSPKYLFRKEGQNVTLSCEQNLNHDAMYWYRQDPGQGLRLIYYSQIVNDFQKGDIAEGYSVSREKKESFPLTVTSAQKNPTAFYLCASSIGLAGVGYEQYFGPGTRLTVT.

This clone was recorded only once. V is TRBV9 and J is TRBJ2-2; D is possibly TRBD2 (6 bases). Trimming stripped 0 bases from V and 7 bases from J, with 7 bases between. The CDR3 sequence is 13 residues long. CDR1 SGDLS and CDR2 YYNGEE come from the germline V gene. CDR3 loop: CASSVVGGGELFF. As DNA, the CDR3 is TGTGCCAGCAGCGTAGTCGGGGGCGGGGAGCTGTTTTTT.

The V gene is TRBV25-1, the J gene TRBJ2-7; D is unresolved. Trimming left V 2 bases short and J 5 bases short, with 10 bases between. CDR1 MGHDK and CDR2 SYGVNS come from the germline V gene. This CDR3 region has 13 residues. CDR3 sequence: CASSEPQSDEQYF. CDR3 coding DNA: TGTGCCAGCAGTGAACCTCAATCGGACGAGCAGTACTTC.